The clone carrying this T cell receptor (beta chain) has a handful of counts. Antigen specificity is unknown. These data belong to a study of blood T cells in healthy people across ages. Study-level findings and limits: Diversity estimates drawn from one million T cells were deemed underestimates.

The CDR3 loop spans 15 amino acids. V lost 5 bases and J lost 5, with 18 bases in between. Per sample, a minimum of 6 million PBMCs were isolated. Next came a second PCR, run for roughly 6 to 11 cycles, which used a sample-barcoded 5' primer along with a J-beta primer mix. Each cDNA molecule received a tag from a template-switch adaptor that had 12 random nucleotides. Each single sample gave us at least 2.5 million CDR3-containing paired-end reads. TCRdb used MiXCR to reprocess the 5' RACE reads, holding one entry per CDR3 protein. The sample has hundreds of thousands of distinct CDR3 sequences; about a fifth are singletons.

Sequencing input: blood. The source is a man aged 65 to 79 in good health. The J gene is TRBJ1-1, the V gene TRBV12-3 or TRBV12-4; D not certain. CDR3 coding DNA: TGTGCCAGCAGTCCGGGTGCGGGGTTCGGGACTGAAGCTTTCTTT. This gives the protein CASSPGAGFGTEAFF.